The text below deals with one T cell receptor (beta chain). This specimen comes from a study of CD8 T cells in Susac syndrome. Looking at the study overall: Treatment at blood withdrawal was none, corticosteroids, or intravenous immunoglobulin alone in Susac syndrome patients.

An amount of RNA that ranged from roughly 0.45 to 1 ug was reverse transcribed with random hexamers. MiXCR, applied by TCRdb to the immunoSEQ multiplex PCR reads, yields one record per CDR3 protein. In the table there are approximately 160,000 distinct CDR3 sequences, 90% to 96% of which are singletons. The T cells that were sequenced for TCR beta were CD8+ and CD4+ cells from blood. The CDR3 is 12 amino acids. V dropped 3 bases and J dropped 10; count of bases not matched to a gene: 5. The germline V gene has CDR1 SGHVS and CDR2 FQNEAQ. This TCR was sampled from a human donor with Susac syndrome. The sequenced sample consisted of CD4+ T cells from PBMCs. V usage is TRBV7-8 and J usage is TRBJ1-1; TRBD1 aligns across 7 bases. Here the CDR3 reads CASSFPTGRAFF. The CDR3, as DNA: TGTGCCAGCAGCTTCCCGACAGGGAGAGCTTTCTTT.